These 19 T cell receptor beta chains came from one sample sequenced in a study of OX40 agonist ivuxolimab in advanced cancers. Using immunoSEQ multiplex PCR, the repertoire was profiled, and TCRdb retains in-frame clones only, with some absent. The table includes tens of thousands of clones, more than 75% detected once. This sample comprised CD4+ or CD8+ T cells sorted from blood, obtained in a trial of the OX40 agonist ivuxolimab. The source of these receptors is an adult with an advanced solid tumor such as melanoma, head and neck, liver or kidney cancer.

The V and J genes are TRBV6-1 and TRBJ1-3; D remains ambiguous. CDR1 and CDR2 from the germline V gene are MNHNS and SASEGT. V dropped 1 base and J dropped 3 bases, with 4 bases sitting between them. The CDR3 is 13 amino acids. CDR3 sequence: CASSEVVGNTIYF. The CDR3 DNA follows: TGTGCCAGCAGTGAAGTAGTTGGAAACACCATATATTTT.

The chain links TRBV6-4 to TRBJ2-1; a weak D match, TRBD1 (6 bases). Germline CDR1 reads MRHNA; CDR2 reads SNTAGT. Between the trimmed V and J ends, which lost 9 bases and 0 bases, there was a span of 15 bases. The CDR3 loop spans 15 amino acids. CDR3 bases: TGTGCCAGTTCCATGGACAGAAGCTCCTACAATGAGCAGTTCTTC. Amino acid sequence: CASSMDRSSYNEQFF.

V usage is TRBV19 and J usage is TRBJ1-5; D not resolved. Between the trimmed V and J ends, which lost 3 bases and 4 bases, there was a span of 7 bases. This CDR3 has 13 amino acids. Looked up from germline, CDR1 is LNHDA and CDR2 is SQIVND (reference sequence). The chain's CDR3 is CASSIRGNQPQHF. For the CDR3, the DNA is TGTGCCAGTAGTATCCGAGGAAATCAGCCCCAGCATTTT.

This chain joins TRBV10-3 and TRBJ2-5; D uncertain. TRBJ2-7 explains the end of the DNA better; the J call may be wrong. The CDR3 totals 15 residues. Per the germline V gene, CDR1 is ENHRY and CDR2 is SYGVKD. This CDR3 reads CAISESTRSSYEQYF. The CDR3 nucleotides are TGTGCCATCAGTGAGTCTACTCGCAGCTCCTACGAGCAGTACTTC.

V and J are TRBV6-5 and TRBJ1-2, with D perhaps matching TRBD1 (6 bases). Trimming shortened V by 6 bases and J by 7 bases, and 15 bases separated the two germline ends. The CDR3 spans 13 residues. From germline, CDR1 is MNHEY and CDR2 SVGAGI. In DNA form, the CDR3 reads TGTGCCAGCAGGGAACAGGGAGTCTCTGGCTACACCTTC. Translated: CASREQGVSGYTF.

This chain joins TRBV28 and TRBJ1-6; 11 bases agree with TRBD1. The germline gives CDR1 MDHEN, CDR2 SYDVKM. This CDR3 comprises 15 residues. The V gene end was trimmed by 9 bases and the J gene end by 6 bases; junction bases not matched to a gene: 7. The CDR3 DNA sequence: TGTGCCAGTTTGGGACAGGGGGGGATTAATTCACCCCTCCACTTT. Amino acid sequence: CASLGQGGINSPLHF.

The chain uses TRBV7-2 and TRBJ2-1; tentatively, D is TRBD2 (6 bases). CDR3 length: 15 amino acids. Trimming took off 0 bases at V and 2 bases at J, with 8 bases between the two ends. The V gene's germline CDR1 is SGHTA and CDR2 FQGNSA. Here the CDR3 DNA reads TGTGCCAGCAGCTTAGCGGGAGGAACCTACAATGAGCAGTTCTTC. Amino acids: CASSLAGGTYNEQFF.

The chain uses TRBV29-1 and TRBJ1-5, with TRBD1 identical over 7 bases. Losses at the gene ends were 5 bases for V and 7 bases for J; bases not matched to a gene: 5. The length of the CDR3 is 12 residues. CDR1 is SQVTM, CDR2 ANQGSEA, per germline. The CDR3 is CSVRTGTQPQHF. Written as DNA, the CDR3 is TGCAGCGTTCGGACAGGAACCCAGCCCCAGCATTTT.

This chain joins TRBV5-5 and TRBJ2-7; 7 nucleotides match TRBD1. The CDR3 is 14 amino acids. The germline V gene encodes CDR1 SGHKS and CDR2 YYEKEE (reference sequence). Trimming cost V 3 bases and J 6 bases; bases outside gene matches: 9. DNA of the CDR3: TGTGCCAGCAGCTCGTGGGACAGCCCCACCGAGCAGTACTTC. Protein: CASSSWDSPTEQYF.

The V gene is TRBV7-9, the J gene TRBJ1-5; TRBD1 matches 10 bases. J lost 2 bases, V lost 5 bases, and 15 bases had no gene match. CDR1 is SEHNR and CDR2 is FQNEAQ in the germline V gene (reference sequence). This CDR3 has 19 residues. CDR3 sequence (DNA): TGTGCCAGCAGCCCCGGACAGGGGGAGTGGGCTTATGGCAATCAGCCCCAGCATTTT. Protein sequence: CASSPGQGEWAYGNQPQHF. Full variable domain (outside the CDR3, taken from reference TRBV7-9 and TRBJ1-5): DTGVSQNPRHKITKRGQNVTFRCDPISEHNRLYWYRQTLGQGPEFLTYFQNEAQLEKSRLLSDRFSAERPKGSFSTLEIQRTEQGDSAMYLCASSPGQGEWAYGNQPQHFGDGTRLSIL.

The chain combines TRBV15 with TRBJ1-6; possible D gene TRBD1, 5 bases. V shed 1 base and J shed 5 bases, with 9 bases lying between them. This CDR3 is built from 15 residues. Germline V CDR1 and CDR2: LNHNV, YYDKDF (reference sequence). CDR3 protein: CATSRGDLNNSPLHF. The CDR3 DNA follows: TGTGCCACCAGCAGAGGGGACCTCAATAATTCACCCCTCCACTTT. The variable domain in full, completed from reference TRBV15 and TRBJ1-6, reads DAMVIQNPRYQVTQFGKPVTLSCSQTLNHNVMYWYQQKSSQAPKLLFHYYDKDFNNEADTPDNFQSRRPNTSFCFLDIRSPGLGDTAMYLCATSRGDLNNSPLHFGNGTRLTVT.

The chain combines TRBV4-1 with TRBJ1-4, with D possibly TRBD1 on 5 matching bases. Germline V lookup: CDR1 MGHRA, CDR2 YSYEKL. Deletions cut 2 bases from V and 8 bases from J, with 15 bases between. CDR3 length equals 15 residues. As DNA, the CDR3 is TGCGCCAGCAGCCAATCAGGGTGGGAGGGGGAAAAACTGTTTTTT. Translation gives CASSQSGWEGEKLFF.

This clone showed up just a few times. The gene calls are TRBV6-6 and TRBJ1-1; no reliable D call. CDR3 size: 12 residues. V dropped 6 bases and J dropped 0 bases, with 5 bases sitting between them. The germline gives CDR1 MNHNY, CDR2 SVGAGI (reference sequence). This CDR3 reads CASRQMNTEAFF. The CDR3 region has the DNA TGTGCCAGCAGACAGATGAACACTGAAGCTTTCTTT.

V is TRBV28 and J is TRBJ1-1, with D perhaps TRBD1 (6 bases). Trimming left V 1 base short and J 11 bases short, with 11 bases between. The CDR3 extends over 12 amino acids. Germline V CDR1 and CDR2: MDHEN, SYDVKM. CDR3 bases: TGTGCCAGCAGTTTATACGGGGGCCGGGCTTTCTTT. Its translation is CASSLYGGRAFF.

This clone was seen a single time. The chain has TRBV10-3 and TRBJ1-3; 9 bases align to TRBD1. From germline, CDR1 is ENHRY and CDR2 SYGVKD. With V trimmed by 3 bases and J by 4 bases, 7 bases remained unmatched. CDR3 size: 16 residues. The CDR3 bases are TGTGCCATCAGTGAAGAAACAGGGGGCGGAGGAAACACCATATATTTT. The encoded protein is CAISEETGGGGNTIYF.

The V gene is TRBV28, the J gene TRBJ1-5; D gene unclear. Looked up from germline, CDR1 is MDHEN and CDR2 is SYDVKM. This CDR3 comprises 16 residues. Trimming removed 2 bases from V and 7 bases from J, with 18 bases in between. The CDR3 loop reads CASSLAPTRLGQPQHF. Written as DNA, the CDR3 is TGTGCCAGCAGTTTAGCCCCGACAAGATTGGGGCAGCCCCAGCATTTT.

This sequence joins TRBV7-2 and TRBJ2-7; D is tentatively TRBD1 or TRBD2 (5 bases each). CDR3 length: 17 amino acids. Germline CDR1 reads SGHTA; CDR2 reads FQGNSA. The V gene lost 1 base and the J gene lost 1 base, with 17 bases spanning the gap. CDR3 region: CASSLDAGSGQSYEQYF. CDR3 sequence (DNA): TGTGCCAGCAGCTTAGACGCGGGTTCGGGGCAATCCTACGAGCAGTACTTC.

This clone occurred once. CDR3 residues: CASSMGTHAYEQYF. Written as DNA, the CDR3 is TGTGCCAGTAGTATGGGGACCCACGCCTACGAGCAGTACTTC. The rearrangement uses TRBV19 and TRBJ2-7; D possibly matches TRBD1 or TRBD2 (5 bases each). The CDR3 totals 14 residues. Trimming cost V 3 bases and J 2 bases, with 11 bases left between them. The germline V gene encodes CDR1 LNHDA and CDR2 SQIVND (reference sequence). Combining the CDR3 with reference TRBV19 and TRBJ2-7 gives the whole variable domain DGGITQSPKYLFRKEGQNVTLSCEQNLNHDAMYWYRQDPGQGLRLIYYSQIVNDFQKGDIAEGYSVSREKKESFPLTVTSAQKNPTAFYLCASSMGTHAYEQYFGPGTRLTVT.

This clone occurred once. V gene TRBV6-5 combines with J gene TRBJ1-1; tentatively, D is TRBD1 (6 bases). The CDR3 loop spans 15 amino acids. V lost 2 bases, J lost 2 bases, and 12 bases lay in between. Germline assignment: CDR1 MNHEY and CDR2 SVGAGI. In DNA form, the CDR3 reads TGTGCCAGCAGTTACGAGACAGGACCTAACACTGAAGCTTTCTTT. This gives the protein CASSYETGPNTEAFF.